Listed below are T cell receptor beta chains from one sample, sequenced in a study of technical replicates of blood from a handful of donors. The repertoire was sequenced with immunoSEQ multiplex PCR; TCRdb's copy has only in-frame clones and lacks some. The profile shows more than 65,000 clones, over 85% of them singletons. The sample consisted of T cells isolated from PBMCs. The source is a human donor in good health. Each CDR3 is given with its conserved first and last residue. The D gene is left open where the match is weak. Clone size is shown for a subset of rows, as once, few, many or a class of expanded clone.

V: TRBV6-1; size: -; D: -; J: TRBJ2-5; CDR3: CASSEGSRIETQYF; DNA: TGTGCCAGCAGTGAAGGCTCCAGGATCGAGACCCAGTACTTC
V: TRBV27; size: -; D: TRBD1; J: TRBJ1-1; CDR3: CASSLVGTGGDRAFF; DNA: TGTGCCAGCAGTTTGGTCGGGACAGGCGGAGATCGGGCTTTCTTT
V: TRBV10-2; size: -; D: -; J: TRBJ2-1; CDR3: CASSEDLNEQFF; DNA: TGCGCCAGCAGTGAGGACTTGAATGAGCAGTTCTTC
V: TRBV6-6; size: once; D: TRBD2; J: TRBJ2-7; CDR3: CASSLGGREEQYF; DNA: TGTGCCAGCAGTTTGGGCGGGAGAGAAGAGCAGTACTTC
V: TRBV7-9; size: -; D: TRBD2; J: TRBJ2-2; CDR3: CASSQRELIVGELFF; DNA: TGTGCCAGCAGCCAGCGGGAGCTGATCGTCGGGGAGCTGTTTTTT
V: TRBV2; size: -; D: TRBD2; J: TRBJ2-7; CDR3: CASSEGLAEAYEQYF; DNA: TGTGCCAGCAGTGAAGGACTAGCGGAGGCCTACGAGCAGTACTTC
V: TRBV7-7; size: -; D: -; J: TRBJ1-5; CDR3: CASSLARDQPQHF; DNA: TGTGCTAGCAGCTTAGCGAGGGATCAGCCCCAGCATTTT
V: TRBV2; size: -; D: -; J: TRBJ1-2; CDR3: CASSERTAIYGYTF; DNA: TGTGCCAGCAGTGAAAGGACAGCTATCTATGGCTACACCTTC
V: TRBV2; size: -; D: -; J: TRBJ1-2; CDR3: CAIRGDFYGYTF; DNA: TGTGCCATCCGAGGTGACTTCTATGGCTACACCTTC
V: TRBV27; size: -; D: TRBD1; J: TRBJ1-3; CDR3: CASSPGTAENTIYF; DNA: TGTGCCAGCAGCCCCGGGACAGCTGAAAACACCATATATTTT